This T cell receptor (beta chain) was documented in a study of cytomegalovirus exposure and HLA in healthy donors. Primers included in the PCR were 60 Vbeta and 13 Jbeta primers. Sequencing was performed with immunoSEQ multiplex PCR; in TCRdb, only in-frame clones are kept and a portion is missing. The data contain about 180,000 clones, about 80% of them singletons. Germline V gene sequence: CDR1 SGHDT, CDR2 YYEEEE. The CDR3 spans 17 residues. V was pared by 0 bases and J by 2 bases, with 9 bases of the junction left unmatched. This chain connects TRBV5-6 to TRBJ2-7, with TRBD2 identical over 9 bases. Sequencing input: PBMCs. This TCR derives from a man aged 55-75 years in good health and CMV-seronegative. DNA of the CDR3: TGTGCCAGCAGCTTGGCTGAACTCGGGACTAGCACCTACGAGCAGTACTTC. This sequence encodes CASSLAELGTSTYEQYF.